The 29 T cell receptor beta chains reported below all come from one sample, sequenced in a study of spatial heterogeneity in lung cancer. TCRdb independently ran MiXCR on the 5' RACE reads; one entry per CDR3 protein. Of some 25,000 distinct CDR3 sequences in the sample, about 7.1% were seen once. The time point denotes: sample taken at primary tumor resection. The study's findings and limits: Tumor mutation count correlated with how many alpha and beta TCRs expanded intratumorally.

Antigens for these TCRs are unknown. This specimen was lung tumor tissue, taken at surgery. The origin of the receptors is a male donor with early-stage non-small cell lung cancer.

Judged by abundance, this clonotype is medium-sized. V and J are TRBV28 and TRBJ2-5; 7 bases agree with TRBD1. This CDR3 comprises 11 residues. Trimming at V came to 8 bases and at J to 4 bases, leaving 1 base not matched to a gene. CDR1 MDHEN and CDR2 SYDVKM come from the germline V gene. CDR3 nucleotide sequence: TGTGCCAGCCGGGACAGAGAGACCCAGTACTTC. It codes for CASRDRETQYF. Combining the CDR3 with reference TRBV28 and TRBJ2-5 gives the whole variable domain DVKVTQSSRYLVKRTGEKVFLECVQDMDHENMFWYRQDPGLGLRLIYFSYDVKMKEKGDIPEGYSVSREKKERFSLILESASTNQTSMYLCASRDRETQYFGPGTRLLVL.

This clonotype was seen many times. The V call is TRBV5-4, the J call TRBJ1-1; perhaps TRBD1 as D (5 bases). Trimming cost V 4 bases and J 1 base, with 8 bases left between them. Germline V CDR1 and CDR2: SGHNT, YYREEE (reference sequence). The CDR3 totals 13 residues. CDR3 sequence: CASSGHRNTEAFF. The DNA of the CDR3 is TGTGCCAGCAGCGGACACCGGAACACTGAAGCTTTCTTT. The whole variable domain, remainder taken from reference TRBV5-4 and TRBJ1-1, is ETGVTQSPTHLIKTRGQQVTLRCSSQSGHNTVSWYQQALGQGPQFIFQYYREEENGRGNFPPRFSGLQFPNYSSELNVNALELDDSALYLCASSGHRNTEAFFGQGTRLTVV.

Only a few counts were recorded for this clonotype. The rearrangement links TRBV5-1 to TRBJ1-5; no definite D call. Germline CDR1 is SGHRS and CDR2 is YFSETQ. V lost 1 base and J 7 bases, leaving 9 bases between the germline ends. The CDR3 is 13 amino acids. The DNA for the CDR3 is TGCGCCAGCAGCTTGAGGGAGGGCCAGCCCCAGCATTTT. Its protein is CASSLREGQPQHF.

This chain uses TRBV28 with TRBJ1-5; D not resolved. The CDR3 contains 15 residues. Per germline, CDR1 MDHEN and CDR2 SYDVKM. With 1 base removed from V and 9 bases from J, the gap between germline ends came to 16 bases. The CDR3, as DNA: TGTGCCAGCAGTTTATACGGCCAGCGCGACTGGCCCCAGCATTTT. Translation gives CASSLYGQRDWPQHF.

This clonotype came up many times. This rearrangement joins TRBV20-1 to TRBJ2-7; the match to TRBD2 covers 7 bases. V lost 6 bases to trimming and J lost 5 bases; unmatched junction nucleotides: 10. CDR1 is DFQATT, CDR2 SNEGSKA, per germline (reference sequence). This CDR3 has 13 residues. For the CDR3, the DNA is TGCAGTGCACCCCGGGCGGCGGGGGACGAGCAGTACTTC. It codes for CSAPRAAGDEQYF.

This clonotype has just a few counts. V usage is TRBV4-2 and J usage is TRBJ1-1; D remains ambiguous. The germline V and J ends were trimmed by 0 bases and 1 base, with 9 bases remaining between them. The CDR3 sequence is 15 residues long. Germline V gene sequence: CDR1 LGHNA, CDR2 YNFKEQ. For the CDR3, the DNA is TGTGCCAGCAGCCAAGAACTCAGCACGAACACTGAAGCTTTCTTT. As protein: CASSQELSTNTEAFF.

This clonotype was counted ten times or more. V is TRBV18 and J is TRBJ2-5, with D hard to call. CDR1 is KGHSH and CDR2 is LQKENI in the germline V gene. The CDR3 covers 11 residues. V lost 3 bases and J 6 bases, leaving 5 bases between the germline ends. The CDR3: CASSPDQTQYF. For the CDR3, the DNA is TGTGCCAGCTCACCCGACCAGACCCAGTACTTC.

The sample holds many counts of this clonotype. The chain employs TRBV2 and TRBJ1-3; no clear D gene. Germline V gene data show CDR1 as SNHLY and CDR2 as FYNNEI. The CDR3 sequence is 14 residues long. Trimming shortened V by 4 bases and J by 5 bases, and 12 bases separated the two germline ends. CDR3 coding DNA: TGTGCCAGCAGTGGACGAGGGTCCAGAAACACCATATATTTT. Protein sequence: CASSGRGSRNTIYF.

This clonotype was recorded many times. J is TRBJ2-3 and V is TRBV20-1; 13 nucleotides match TRBD2. V was clipped by 2 bases and J by 8 bases; unmatched bases: 7. This CDR3 has 15 amino acids. CDR1 is DFQATT and CDR2 is SNEGSKA in the germline V gene (reference sequence). The DNA for the CDR3 is TGCAGTGCTAGAAAACTAGCGGGGGGGCGAGGTACGCAGTATTTT. Its translation is CSARKLAGGRGTQYF.

This CDR3 is CASSQDAGAGNIQYF. In nucleotides, the CDR3 is TGCGCCAGCAGCCAAGATGCGGGGGCCGGAAACATTCAGTACTTC. The chain is built from TRBV4-3 and TRBJ2-4, with D maybe TRBD2 (7 bases). The CDR3 is 15 amino acids. The V end lost 0 bases, the J end lost 6 bases, and 12 bases lay between the germline ends. Germline lookup yields CDR1 LGHNA and CDR2 YSLEER.

This clonotype was detected ten times or more. The rearrangement links TRBV7-2 to TRBJ1-6, with 7 positions matching TRBD1. Germline V gene sequence: CDR1 SGHTA, CDR2 FQGNSA. The CDR3 is made up of 16 amino acids. V lost 5 bases, J lost 6 bases, and 10 bases stayed unmatched. The CDR3 spells CASSAHWTGGNSPLHF. In DNA form, the CDR3 reads TGTGCCAGCAGCGCACACTGGACAGGCGGTAATTCACCCCTCCACTTT. Supplemented by reference TRBV7-2 and TRBJ1-6, the full variable domain reads GAGVSQSPSNKVTEKGKDVELRCDPISGHTALYWYRQSLGQGLEFLIYFQGNSAPDKSGLPSDRFSAERTGGSVSTLTIQRTQQEDSAVYLCASSAHWTGGNSPLHFGNGTRLTVT.

This clonotype was observed many times. The chain uses TRBV5-1 and TRBJ1-1, with TRBD1 as a possible D gene (6 bases). The germline V and J ends were trimmed by 2 bases and 4 bases, with 12 bases remaining between them. Germline values: CDR1 SGHRS, CDR2 YFSETQ. This CDR3 is 14 amino acids long. CDR3 coding DNA: TGCGCCAGCAGCTTCGGGGGGCGGGGCACTGAAGCTTTCTTT. It specifies CASSFGGRGTEAFF. Looking up the rest from reference TRBV5-1 and TRBJ1-1 gives the full variable domain: KAGVTQTPRYLIKTRGQQVTLSCSPISGHRSVSWYQQTPGQGLQFLFEYFSETQRNKGNFPGRFSGRQFSNSRSEMNVSTLELGDSALYLCASSFGGRGTEAFFGQGTRLTVV.

This clonotype was counted at least ten times. The chain couples TRBV11-2 to TRBJ2-1; D remains ambiguous. CDR3 size: 13 residues. V shed 0 bases and J shed 6 bases, with 6 bases lying between them. CDR1 is SGHAT, CDR2 FQNNGV, per germline. CDR3 sequence: CASSLDTANEQFF. CDR3 in DNA: TGTGCCAGCAGCTTAGATACGGCCAATGAGCAGTTCTTC. Together with reference TRBV11-2 and TRBJ2-1, the CDR3 gives the full variable domain: EAGVAQSPRYKIIEKRQSVAFWCNPISGHATLYWYQQILGQGPKLLIQFQNNGVVDDSQLPKDRFSAERLKGVDSTLKIQPAKLEDSAVYLCASSLDTANEQFFGPGTRLTVL.

Many counts were recorded for this clonotype. As DNA, the CDR3 is TGCGCCAGCAGCTCACAGAATCGTAATGAAAAACTGTTTTTT. This translates into CASSSQNRNEKLFF. This chain links TRBV5-1 with TRBJ1-4; D gene uncertain. In germline, CDR1 is SGHRS, CDR2 YFSETQ. Trimming shortened V by 3 bases and J by 4 bases, and 10 bases separated the two germline ends. This CDR3 region has 14 residues.

This clonotype was counted at least ten times. The chain links TRBV12-3 or TRBV12-4 to TRBJ1-1, with 8 bases lining up with TRBD1. This CDR3 contains 15 residues. V trimming: 4 bases; J trimming: 5 bases; junction bases outside the gene matches: 9. The CDR3 coding sequence is TGTGCCAGCAGTTCCACGGACAGGGAGGGTACTGAAGCTTTCTTT. Encoded protein: CASSSTDREGTEAFF.

This clonotype was observed a few times. The J gene is TRBJ2-5, the V gene TRBV9; TRBD2 might be the D (6 bases). Germline V lookup: CDR1 SGDLS, CDR2 YYNGEE. Trimming left V 0 bases short and J 5 bases short, with 11 bases between. The CDR3 spans 14 residues. CDR3 protein: CASSVDGRGETQYF. The CDR3 nucleotides read TGTGCCAGCAGCGTAGACGGGAGAGGGGAGACCCAGTACTTC.

This clonotype was counted at least ten times. The chain recombines TRBV7-9 with TRBJ2-7, with D tentatively TRBD1 (6 bases). Germline loops: CDR1 SEHNR, CDR2 FQNEAQ (reference sequence). V was pared by 0 bases and J by 5 bases, with 11 bases between. The CDR3 is 14 residues long. CDR3 loop: CASSLANREHEQYF. The DNA of the CDR3 is TGTGCCAGCAGCTTAGCCAACAGGGAACACGAGCAGTACTTC.

At least ten counts were recorded for this clonotype. The chain uses TRBV7-9 and TRBJ1-5, with D perhaps TRBD1 (5 bases). Germline V gives CDR1 SEHNR, CDR2 FQNEAQ (reference sequence). The germline V and J ends were trimmed by 3 bases and 2 bases, with 17 bases remaining between them. This CDR3 is built from 17 residues. In DNA, the CDR3 is TGTGCCAGCAGCTTTCGGTTAGAGGGGACGGGCAATCAGCCCCAGCATTTT. The encoded protein is CASSFRLEGTGNQPQHF.

This clonotype has ten or more counts. This chain uses TRBV13 with TRBJ2-2, with 8 bases matching TRBD2. Per germline, CDR1 PRHDT and CDR2 FYEKMQ (reference sequence). This CDR3 is built from 15 residues. V dropped 5 bases and J dropped 6; count of bases not matched to a gene: 8. CDR3 residues: CASSTLRGGAGELFF. CDR3 sequence (DNA): TGTGCCAGCAGCACTCTCCGGGGGGGCGCCGGGGAGCTGTTTTTT.

This clonotype was counted at least ten times. The CDR3 nucleotides read TGCAGTGCTAGAGTAAGCAATCAGCCCCAGCATTTT. Translated: CSARVSNQPQHF. The chain couples TRBV20-1 to TRBJ1-5; D is uncertain. The V and J ends lost 1 base and 1 base respectively, with 2 bases between them. Germline CDR1 and CDR2: DFQATT and SNEGSKA (reference sequence). The CDR3 runs 12 residues.

Of note for this clonotype: Being one base from a much bigger clone, this may be a read error. The conserved phenylalanine or tryptophan normally closing the CDR3 is absent here, so this likely arose from a read error. The rearrangement links TRBV27 to TRBJ1-2; 8 bases map to TRBD1. This CDR3 contains 14 residues. With 3 bases clipped from V and 7 bases from J, the junction kept 7 bases outside the gene matches. Germline V gene lookup returns CDR1 MNHEY and CDR2 SMNVEV (reference sequence). In DNA form, the CDR3 reads TGTGCCAGCAGTTTGGACAGGGAAAGTAGTGGCTACACCCTC. Translation gives CASSLDRESSGYTL.

This clonotype was seen repeatedly, ten times or more. The CDR3 sequence: CSVEFLGQKLNEQFF. In DNA, the CDR3 is TGCAGCGTTGAATTCCTAGGACAAAAATTGAATGAGCAGTTCTTC. The gene calls are TRBV29-1 and TRBJ2-1; weak D call: TRBD1 (5 bases). Trimming took 2 bases from V and 7 from J, leaving 18 bases between them. From germline, CDR1 is SQVTM and CDR2 ANQGSEA. The CDR3 covers 15 residues.

The chain is built from TRBV27 and TRBJ1-2; TRBD1 matches 7 bases. From germline, CDR1 is MNHEY and CDR2 SMNVEV (reference sequence). After removal of 7 bases from V and 3 bases from J, the junction contained 11 bases not matched to a gene. CDR3 size: 15 residues. CDR3: CASTSLGQSDYGYTF. CDR3 in DNA: TGTGCCAGCACTAGCTTGGGACAGTCCGACTATGGCTACACCTTC.

This clonotype was counted at least ten times. V and J are TRBV6-2 or TRBV6-3 and TRBJ2-1; 9 bases are shared with TRBD2. The V and J ends lost 6 bases and 0 bases, in that order; junction bases with no gene match: 6. The V gene's germline CDR1 is MNHEY and CDR2 SVGEGT. This CDR3 spans 16 amino acids. CDR3 bases: TGTGCCAGCAGACGCAGAGCGGGGGGCTCCTACAATGAGCAGTTCTTC. Its protein is CASRRRAGGSYNEQFF.

This clonotype was recorded a few times. The chain combines TRBV6-2 or TRBV6-3 with TRBJ1-5, with D perhaps TRBD1 (5 bases). CDR3 size: 14 residues. The V gene's germline CDR1 is MNHEY and CDR2 SVGEGT. Trimming took off 2 bases at V and 0 bases at J, with 5 bases between the two ends. CDR3 DNA sequence: TGTGCCAGCAGTTACCAGGGTAGCAATCAGCCCCAGCATTTT. Encoded protein: CASSYQGSNQPQHF.

In its sample, this clonotype was seen a few times. This chain links TRBV15 with TRBJ1-2; 8 bases map to TRBD1. V was clipped by 1 base and J by 8 bases; unmatched bases: 9. The CDR3 runs 15 residues. Germline V gene sequence: CDR1 LNHNV, CDR2 YYDKDF (reference sequence). Written as DNA, the CDR3 is TGTGCCACCAGCAGAGCGCACAGGGGGGAGGGAGGCTACACCTTC. Its protein product is CATSRAHRGEGGYTF.

This clonotype was observed at least ten times. This chain connects TRBV4-2 to TRBJ1-2; TRBD1 is a possible D gene (5 bases). V shed 0 bases and J shed 3 bases, with 17 bases lying between them. Germline CDR1 LGHNA, CDR2 YNFKEQ. CDR3 length equals 17 residues. CDR3 residues: CASSQDKEFGGDYGYTF. The DNA of the CDR3 is TGTGCCAGCAGCCAAGACAAGGAATTCGGGGGGGACTATGGCTACACCTTC.

This chain uses TRBV29-1 with TRBJ2-2; D is unclear. This CDR3 spans 12 amino acids. Germline assignment: CDR1 SQVTM and CDR2 ANQGSEA. Between the trimmed V and J ends, which lost 0 bases and 5 bases, there was a span of 4 bases. As DNA, the CDR3 is TGCAGCGTTGAAGATGGTACCGGGGAGCTGTTTTTT. It translates to CSVEDGTGELFF.

This clonotype was seen repeatedly, ten times or more. V and J are TRBV24-1 and TRBJ2-7; unclear D gene. The CDR3 runs 15 residues. Trimming removed 2 bases from V and 4 bases from J, with 14 bases in between. Germline CDR1 KGHDR, CDR2 SFDVKD. The CDR3 sequence: CATSDSQEKVYEQYF. CDR3 DNA: TGTGCCACCAGTGATTCCCAGGAGAAGGTGTACGAGCAGTACTTC.